The TCR beta chain described here comes from a study of shared clonotypes between healthy human individuals. Overall study context: For every donor, three CD4 naive, three CD4 memory, two CD8 naive and one CD8 memory plates were used.

Once extracted for a subset, genomic DNA was divided evenly among several immunoSEQ plates. Authors' processing steps: With immunoSEQ giving junction-only sequences and no quality scores, filtering differed. The assay was immunoSEQ multiplex PCR, and TCRdb's table has in-frame clones only and misses some. V and J calls and clone size are as listed in that table; D and trimming were resolved from the DNA. The sample records approximately 2.4 million clones, 95% being singletons. Germline loops: CDR1 MNHNS, CDR2 SASEGT. CDR3 size: 11 residues. Trimming stripped 10 bases from V and 3 bases from J, with 10 bases between. Study outcomes and limitations: Few donors restricted represented genetic and exposure-history diversity.

On this clone itself: Its target is unknown.

The source material was naive CD4+ T cells sorted from blood. The subset was: CD45RA+ positively selected. This clonotype was sampled from a man aged 18 to 30 in good health. The chain joins TRBV6-1 to TRBJ2-7; tentatively, D is TRBD2 (6 bases). CDR3 in DNA: TGTGCCACCGGGAGAAACTACGAGCAGTACTTC. It specifies CATGRNYEQYF.